The source of this TCR beta chain is a study of blood T cells in healthy people across ages. Of note for this clonotype: What it recognizes is unknown.

In each sample, at least 7 million PBMCs were isolated. V trimming: 1 base; J trimming: 2 bases; junction bases outside the gene matches: 6. This CDR3 has 18 residues. Germline V CDR1 and CDR2: MGHRA, YSYEKL. Findings of the study overall: The study could not conclusively compare naive and antigen-experienced cells, given its unsorted PBMCs. The long-lived group displayed more naive CD4+ cells, plus higher diversity, than the aged donors did. The study regarded diversity estimates from one million T cells as underestimates.

PCR was performed a second time for about 6 to 12 cycles using a sample-barcoded 5' primer and a J-beta primer mix. TCRdb called the 5' RACE reads again in MiXCR, with one record for every CDR3 protein. This table has 2 million or so distinct CDR3 sequences, around 50% appearing once. The chain is built from TRBV4-1 and TRBJ2-5; TRBD2 aligns across 14 bases. The sequence was obtained from a woman in her forties in good health. Input material: blood. The CDR3: CASSQGLAGGPVQETQYF. The CDR3 DNA follows: TGCGCCAGCAGCCAAGGACTAGCGGGGGGGCCGGTACAAGAGACCCAGTACTTC.